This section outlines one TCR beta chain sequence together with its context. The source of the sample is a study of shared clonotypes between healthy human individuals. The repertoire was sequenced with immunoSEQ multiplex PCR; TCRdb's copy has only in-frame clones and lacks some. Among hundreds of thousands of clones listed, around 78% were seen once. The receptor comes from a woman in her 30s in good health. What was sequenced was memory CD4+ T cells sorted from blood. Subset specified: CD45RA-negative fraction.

CDR3 bases: TGCGCCAGCAGTGAGAACCCGGGCCCCTACAATGAGCAGTTCTTC. Translating gives CASSENPGPYNEQFF. V gene TRBV10-1 combines with J gene TRBJ2-1; D gene ambiguous. V gave up 2 bases and J gave up 2 bases, with 10 bases separating them. Looked up from germline, CDR1 is WNHNN and CDR2 is SYGVQD (reference sequence). The CDR3 sequence is 15 residues long.